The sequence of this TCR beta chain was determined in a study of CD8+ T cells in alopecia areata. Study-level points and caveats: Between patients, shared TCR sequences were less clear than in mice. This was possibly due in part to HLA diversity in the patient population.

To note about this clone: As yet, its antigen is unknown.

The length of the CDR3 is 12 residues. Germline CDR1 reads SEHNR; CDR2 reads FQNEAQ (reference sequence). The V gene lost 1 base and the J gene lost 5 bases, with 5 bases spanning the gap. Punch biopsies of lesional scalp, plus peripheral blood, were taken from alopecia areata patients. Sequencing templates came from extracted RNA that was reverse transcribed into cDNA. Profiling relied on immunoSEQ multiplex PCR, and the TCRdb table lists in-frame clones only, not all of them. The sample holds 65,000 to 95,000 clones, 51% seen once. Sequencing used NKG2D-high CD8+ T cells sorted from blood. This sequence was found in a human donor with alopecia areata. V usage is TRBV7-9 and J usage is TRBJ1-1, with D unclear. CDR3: CASSLGMTEAFF. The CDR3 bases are TGTGCCAGCAGCTTAGGAATGACTGAAGCTTTCTTT.